This is a list of T cell receptor beta chains from one sample in a study of blood T cell repertoires in COVID-19. The assay was immunoSEQ multiplex PCR, and TCRdb's table has in-frame clones only and misses some. The sample lists under 85,000 clones, around four fifths occurring once. The sequenced sample was peripheral blood. The receptors derive from a human donor in a cohort sampled during active COVID-19. Each CDR3 is given with its conserved first and last residue. The D gene is left open where the match is weak.

>TRBV12-3/TRBV12-4|TRBJ1-1|.
TGTGCCAGCACCCAGGGGAGTAACACTGAAGCTTTCTTT
CASTQGSNTEAFF
>TRBV7-2|TRBJ2-7|TRBD1
TGTGCCAGCAGCTTAGACAGGGGCTACGAGCAGTACTTC
CASSLDRGYEQYF
>TRBV19|TRBJ1-5|TRBD1
TGTGCCAGTAGTATAGGGTGGCAGGGGGCAGGACAGCCCCAGCATTTT
CASSIGWQGAGQPQHF
>TRBV10-3|TRBJ1-2|.
TGTGCCAACTCAACTCGACAGGTGCTAGAGGGCTACACCTTC
CANSTRQVLEGYTF
>TRBV20-1|TRBJ2-1|TRBD2
TGCAGTGCAGTACTAGCGTCGAAGCAGTTCTTC
CSAVLASKQFF
>TRBV9|TRBJ2-3|TRBD1
TGTGCCAGCAGCGTAGAAACAGGGGCTGAAGATACGCAGTATTTT
CASSVETGAEDTQYF
>TRBV3-1/TRBV3-2|TRBJ2-1|.
TGTGCCAGCAGCCAAGATGCGCTAATGTACAATGAGCAGTTCTTC
CASSQDALMYNEQFF
>TRBV6-2/TRBV6-3|TRBJ2-5|TRBD2
TGTGCCAGCAGTTACTTACCTAGCGGGGCCAAACAAGAGACCCAGTACTTC
CASSYLPSGAKQETQYF
>TRBV6-5|TRBJ1-6|.
TGTGCCAGCAGTTACGCTGGACAGCCCCTGGGGTCACCCCTCCACTTT
CASSYAGQPLGSPLHF
>TRBV15|TRBJ2-2|TRBD2
TGTGCCACCAAAGGCGGGGGGGCCTCCGGGGAGCTGTTTTTT
CATKGGGASGELFF